These 17 T cell receptor beta chains share one sample of origin, sequenced in a study of blood T cell repertoires in COVID-19. Some clones are missing from TCRdb's copy, which holds only in-frame ones; the method was immunoSEQ multiplex PCR. The table has 150,000 to 200,000 clones, around 86% seen once; the top ten hold about 7%. Sequencing was carried out using peripheral blood. All receptors come from a woman aged 80 or over in a cohort sampled during active or convalescent COVID-19.

J is TRBJ2-1 and V is TRBV24-1, with D possibly TRBD2 on 5 matching bases. CDR3 size: 19 residues. Trimming took off 2 bases at V and 0 bases at J, with 19 bases between the two ends. CDR1 and CDR2 (germline): KGHDR, SFDVKD. As DNA, the CDR3 is TGTGCCACCAGTGATTCCCGGTGGCTAGCCCCGAGCTCCTACAATGAGCAGTTCTTC. Protein: CATSDSRWLAPSSYNEQFF.

V is TRBV24-1 and J is TRBJ2-1, with a possible D match to TRBD1 (5 bases). This CDR3 has 13 residues. From germline, CDR1 is KGHDR and CDR2 SFDVKD. Trimming pared 1 base from V and 15 bases from J, leaving 15 bases between. The CDR3, as DNA: TGTGCCACCAGTGATTTTAGTTACCAGGGCTTGTTCTTC. The encoded protein is CATSDFSYQGLFF.

This chain uses TRBV28 with TRBJ1-1; D is undetermined. V lost 2 bases, J lost 1 base, and 5 bases lay in between. The CDR3 is made up of 13 amino acids. Germline assignment: CDR1 MDHEN and CDR2 SYDVKM. CDR3: CASSLGTNTEAFF. CDR3 nucleotides: TGTGCCAGCAGTTTAGGCACGAACACTGAAGCTTTCTTT.

V and J are TRBV28 and TRBJ1-2; maybe TRBD1 (5 bases). Germline assignment: CDR1 MDHEN and CDR2 SYDVKM. V shed 2 bases and J shed 6 bases, with 10 bases lying between them. The CDR3 runs to 13 residues. The CDR3 DNA sequence: TGTGCCAGCAGTTTAAACAGGTTGAATGGCTACACCTTC. Its protein product is CASSLNRLNGYTF.

V and J are TRBV6-5 and TRBJ1-4; D gene unclear. Germline values: CDR1 MNHEY, CDR2 SVGAGI. V was shortened by 0 bases and J by 8 bases, with 16 bases between the two germline ends. The CDR3 covers 16 residues. CDR3 sequence reads: CASSYSGGSIAEKLFF. The DNA of the CDR3 is TGTGCCAGCAGTTACTCAGGCGGTTCCATCGCCGAAAAACTGTTTTTT.

J is TRBJ1-4 and V is TRBV4-1; D is possibly TRBD1 (5 bases). V was pared by 0 bases and J by 3 bases, with 8 bases between. Germline V CDR1 and CDR2: MGHRA, YSYEKL. There are 15 residues in the CDR3. The CDR3 loop reads CASSQDPTANEKLFF. The CDR3, as DNA: TGCGCCAGCAGCCAAGATCCGACAGCTAATGAAAAACTGTTTTTT.

The chain links TRBV5-4 to TRBJ1-1, with a tentative D call TRBD1 (5 bases). The germline gives CDR1 SGHNT, CDR2 YYREEE (reference sequence). V lost 4 bases and J 3 bases, leaving 13 bases between the germline ends. CDR3 length equals 14 residues. The CDR3, as DNA: TGTGCCAGCAGCGGCAGGGTTTACGACACTGAAGCTTTCTTT. Encoded protein: CASSGRVYDTEAFF.

A word on this clone: This sample also contains other DNA sequences that code for the same CDR3. The chain couples TRBV5-1 to TRBJ1-3; D ambiguous. V dropped 0 bases and J dropped 3 bases, with 7 bases sitting between them. CDR3 length: 14 residues. Germline loops: CDR1 SGHRS, CDR2 YFSETQ. For the CDR3, the DNA is TGCGCCAGCAGCTTGGCGGGGTATGGAAACACCATATATTTT. Its protein product is CASSLAGYGNTIYF. The full variable domain, in which reference TRBV5-1 and TRBJ1-3 provide the parts outside the CDR3, is KAGVTQTPRYLIKTRGQQVTLSCSPISGHRSVSWYQQTPGQGLQFLFEYFSETQRNKGNFPGRFSGRQFSNSRSEMNVSTLELGDSALYLCASSLAGYGNTIYFGEGSWLTVV.

The chain couples TRBV10-2 to TRBJ2-4; 8 nucleotides line up with TRBD2. With V trimmed by 4 bases and J by 1 base, 3 bases remained unmatched. Germline loops: CDR1 WSHSY, CDR2 SAAADI. The CDR3 totals 15 residues. The CDR3 sequence: CASSGTGGAKNIQYF. The CDR3 DNA follows: TGCGCCAGCAGTGGGACGGGGGGGGCCAAAAACATTCAGTACTTC.

CDR3 DNA sequence: TGTGCCAGCAGTCCTGAGACAGGGTTTTCCACAGATACGCAGTATTTT. Translated: CASSPETGFSTDTQYF. The V and J genes are TRBV27 and TRBJ2-3, with 7 bases identical to TRBD1. V was clipped by 5 bases and J by 2 bases; unmatched bases: 10. This CDR3 has 16 amino acids. Germline V gene lookup returns CDR1 MNHEY and CDR2 SMNVEV (reference sequence).

The chain joins TRBV28 to TRBJ1-2; D is perhaps TRBD1 (5 bases). The ends were cut back, 9 bases at V and 2 bases at J, with 16 bases in the middle. The CDR3 has 14 amino acids. Looked up from germline, CDR1 is MDHEN and CDR2 is SYDVKM. The CDR3, as DNA: TGTGCCAGTTCTAACGGCGGGACGAACTATGGCTACACCTTC. It yields the protein CASSNGGTNYGYTF.

CDR3 DNA sequence: TGTGCCAGCAGCCGCGGAGAGGGTTTCGATACGCAGTATTTT. It encodes CASSRGEGFDTQYF. The chain employs TRBV4-2 and TRBJ2-3; tentatively, D is TRBD2 (5 bases). This CDR3 is 14 amino acids long. Germline assignment: CDR1 LGHNA and CDR2 YNFKEQ. V lost 4 bases to trimming and J lost 6 bases, with 14 bases between them.

The rearrangement uses TRBV5-6 and TRBJ2-2; 9 bases align to TRBD2. J gave up 7 bases and V 4 bases, and 8 bases lay outside the gene matches. The CDR3 has 15 residues. Germline loops: CDR1 SGHDT, CDR2 YYEEEE. The CDR3 protein is CASSLGLARGGELFF. The DNA for the CDR3 is TGTGCCAGCAGCCTAGGACTAGCGCGGGGCGGGGAGCTGTTTTTT.

The chain is built from TRBV6-5 and TRBJ1-4, with TRBD1 as a possible D gene (5 bases). V was pared by 0 bases and J by 7 bases, with 9 bases between. Germline CDR1 MNHEY, CDR2 SVGAGI. The CDR3 loop spans 14 amino acids. This CDR3 reads CASSYSIGVEKLFF. The CDR3 nucleotides read TGTGCCAGCAGTTACTCGATAGGGGTTGAAAAACTGTTTTTT.

The chain combines TRBV6-2 or TRBV6-3 with TRBJ1-2, with TRBD1 matching over 7 bases. Per germline, CDR1 MNHEY and CDR2 SVGEGT. The CDR3 has 12 residues. V lost 2 bases to trimming and J lost 12 bases; unmatched junction nucleotides: 6. The DNA for the CDR3 is TGTGCCAGCAGTTACACCCCGGACAGGCACACCTTC. This gives the protein CASSYTPDRHTF.

This chain uses TRBV27 with TRBJ2-7; possibly TRBD1 for D (5 bases). Trimming took off 3 bases at V and 4 bases at J, with 7 bases between the two ends. This CDR3 has 12 amino acids. From germline, CDR1 is MNHEY and CDR2 SMNVEV (reference sequence). The CDR3 sequence is CASSLDIYEQYV. The CDR3 coding sequence is TGTGCCAGCAGTTTGGACATATACGAGCAGTACGTC.

The chain has TRBV10-1 and TRBJ2-3; 13 nucleotides align to TRBD2. The germline V gene has CDR1 WNHNN and CDR2 SYGVQD (reference sequence). The CDR3 extends over 19 amino acids. J was trimmed by 3 bases and V by 4 bases; bases with no gene match: 13. DNA for the CDR3: TGCGCCAGCAGTGCGCACTCCGGGACTAGCGGGATCCGGACAGATACGCAGTATTTT. Encoded protein: CASSAHSGTSGIRTDTQYF.